This passage covers 14 T cell receptor beta chains from one sample sequenced in a study of T-cell reconstitution after alpha-beta-depleted transplantation in children. Using unique molecular identifiers, the investigators prepared the TCRbeta library. TCRdb ran MiXCR on the PCR reads and lists one entry per CDR3 protein. The sample yields some 87,000 distinct CDR3 sequences, around 15% seen once. Sequencing used PBMCs, mostly from graft donor cells, obtained 180 days after TCRalphabeta/CD19-depleted stem cell transplant. The receptor set was obtained from a male patient aged 2-15 years who had a stem cell transplant for acute lymphoblastic leukemia, so the T cells may come from the graft donor.

This clonotype was found a few times. This chain joins TRBV6-1 and TRBJ1-1; tentative D call: TRBD1 (5 bases). V was pared by 6 bases and J by 1 base, with 9 bases between. This CDR3 is built from 13 residues. The germline V gene has CDR1 MNHNS and CDR2 SASEGT. The CDR3 loop reads CASRRQGNTEAFF. In nucleotides, the CDR3 is TGTGCCAGCAGAAGGCAGGGGAACACTGAAGCTTTCTTT.

This clonotype was counted between two and nine times. J is TRBJ2-2 and V is TRBV4-3, with a possible D match to TRBD2 (7 bases). Trimming shortened V by 5 bases and J by 6 bases, and 10 bases separated the two germline ends. Germline assignment: CDR1 LGHNA and CDR2 YSLEER. The CDR3 contains 13 residues. The CDR3 sequence is CASSARGPGELFF. CDR3 DNA sequence: TGCGCCAGCAGCGCGCGGGGGCCCGGGGAGCTGTTTTTT.

The chain links TRBV20-1 to TRBJ2-1; TRBD2 matches 8 bases. Germline loops: CDR1 DFQATT, CDR2 SNEGSKA (reference sequence). V lost 1 base to trimming and J lost 3 bases; unmatched junction nucleotides: 8. The CDR3 length is 16 residues. The CDR3 nucleotides read TGCAGTGCTAGAGTTTCAGCGGGGGTGGGCTACAATGAGCAGTTCTTC. Its translation: CSARVSAGVGYNEQFF.

Regarding this clonotype: An end of the junction does not agree with germline; a read error may underlie this. The chain is built from TRBV27 and TRBJ2-5; 7 bases line up with TRBD2. CDR3 length: 15 residues. CDR1 and CDR2 from the germline V gene are MNHEY and SMNVEV (reference sequence). In DNA form, the CDR3 reads TGTGCCAGAAGTTTAGCGGGCGGGAACCAAGAGACCCAGTACTTC. Encoded protein: CARSLAGGNQETQYF.

In its sample, this clonotype was seen a few times. The rearrangement uses TRBV5-1 and TRBJ1-3; D not resolved. The germline V and J ends were trimmed by 5 bases and 2 bases, with 8 bases remaining between them. The CDR3 is made up of 13 amino acids. Germline V gene sequence: CDR1 SGHRS, CDR2 YFSETQ. The CDR3 nucleotides are TGCGCCAGCAGGATTGGGGCTGGAAACACCATATATTTT. Protein sequence: CASRIGAGNTIYF.

The genes are TRBV12-3 or TRBV12-4 and TRBJ1-5; D unresolved. CDR3 length: 13 amino acids. V was pared by 3 bases and J by 7 bases, with 10 bases between. The CDR3 sequence: CASSFVGGQPQHF. CDR3 DNA sequence: TGTGCCAGCAGTTTTGTGGGTGGGCAGCCCCAGCATTTT.

This clonotype appeared a few times. The gene calls are TRBV20-1 and TRBJ1-2, with D tentatively TRBD1 (6 bases). Trimming took 7 bases from V and 8 from J, leaving 23 bases between them. The CDR3 runs to 14 residues. Germline lookup yields CDR1 DFQATT and CDR2 SNEGSKA (reference sequence). The CDR3 sequence: CSGPLGQPIEGYTF. The CDR3 DNA is TGCAGTGGTCCCTTGGGACAACCCATTGAGGGCTACACCTTC.

The chain joins TRBV5-1 to TRBJ2-5; 12 positions agree with TRBD1. This CDR3 is 15 amino acids long. With 4 bases clipped from V and 5 bases from J, the junction kept 6 bases outside the gene matches. CDR1 and CDR2 (germline): SGHRS, YFSETQ. The CDR3 sequence: CASSVRDRGRETQYF. For the CDR3, the DNA is TGCGCCAGCAGCGTCCGGGACAGGGGGCGGGAGACCCAGTACTTC.

This rearrangement joins TRBV2 to TRBJ2-7, with 9 bases matching TRBD1. This CDR3 comprises 19 residues. V shed 5 bases and J 1 base; nucleotides not matched to a gene: 18. CDR1 is SNHLY, CDR2 FYNNEI, per germline. The CDR3 nucleotides are TGTGCCAGCAGTTTAGCTCGGACAGGGGAACCCCCACATTCCTACGAGCAGTACTTC. Its translation: CASSLARTGEPPHSYEQYF.

Concerning this clonotype itself: Mismatch with germline at one junction end may stem from a read error. The chain has TRBV2 and TRBJ2-1, with TRBD1 as a possible D gene (7 bases). The germline gives CDR1 SNHLY, CDR2 FYNNEI. This CDR3 contains 18 residues. In nucleotides, the CDR3 is TGTACCAGCACCAAGACAGGGTTCGGGGGACCCTCCTACAATGAGCAGTTCTTC. This encodes CTSTKTGFGGPSYNEQFF.

This clonotype was seen at least ten times. The V call is TRBV10-3, the J call TRBJ2-4; D may be TRBD1 (6 bases). With 10 bases removed from V and 5 bases from J, the gap between germline ends came to 9 bases. The CDR3 runs 11 residues. CDR1 is ENHRY and CDR2 is SYGVKD in the germline V gene. The chain's CDR3 is CATAGENIQYF. The CDR3 nucleotides are TGTGCCACGGCAGGGGAAAACATTCAGTACTTC.

The CDR3 sequence is CSARVARETQYF. In nucleotides, the CDR3 is TGCAGTGCTAGGGTTGCCAGGGAGACCCAGTACTTC. This chain links TRBV20-1 with TRBJ2-5; no reliable D call. V dropped 3 bases and J dropped 5 bases, with 10 bases sitting between them. Looked up from germline, CDR1 is DFQATT and CDR2 is SNEGSKA (reference sequence). The CDR3 consists of 12 residues.

In this sample, this clonotype turned up a few times. The genes are TRBV6-5 and TRBJ2-5, with TRBD2 matching over 8 bases. There are 15 residues in the CDR3. Germline V gives CDR1 MNHEY, CDR2 SVGAGI. V was pared by 7 bases and J by 4 bases, with 11 bases of the junction left unmatched. The CDR3 protein is CASNNPGGPRETQYF. CDR3 DNA: TGTGCCAGCAATAACCCGGGGGGGCCGAGAGAGACCCAGTACTTC.

The chain has TRBV9 and TRBJ2-6; the D gene is possibly TRBD2 (6 bases). V was pared by 0 bases and J by 2 bases, with 12 bases between. The CDR3 contains 17 residues. From germline, CDR1 is SGDLS and CDR2 YYNGEE. CDR3 amino acids: CASSVVGGVAGANVLTF. As DNA, the CDR3 is TGTGCCAGCAGCGTAGTTGGAGGGGTGGCTGGGGCCAACGTCCTGACTTTC.